This T cell receptor (beta chain) was sequenced for a study of identical twins. Whole-study results and caveats: Out-of-frame alpha sequences shared by twins were enriched for low generation probability.

In the case of this clonotype: Its matching antigen is unknown. Being one base from a much bigger clone, this may be a read error.

A universal primer site was created by template switching, with the cDNA bearing unique molecular identifiers. TCRdb reprocessed the 5' RACE reads via MiXCR and lists one record per CDR3 protein. The sample has about 220,000 distinct CDR3 sequences, approximately 6.8% seen once. This CDR3 contains 16 residues. V was clipped by 4 bases and J by 0 bases; unmatched bases: 3. In germline, CDR1 is MDHEN, CDR2 SYDVKM. The sample was also linked to a second study, of yellow fever vaccine responses in identical twins.

The sequenced sample was CD8+ T cells sorted from blood. The chain has TRBV28 and TRBJ2-5; TRBD2 aligns across 12 bases. The sequence was obtained from a woman under 30 in good health. In DNA, the CDR3 is TGTGCCAGCAGTTCCCTAGCGGGAGGGGACCAAGAGACCCAGTACTTC. Protein product: CASSSLAGGDQETQYF.